Only a few counts were recorded for the clone carrying this TCR beta chain. The data stem from a study of T cells after yellow fever vaccination. In TCRdb, the 5' RACE reads were re-called with MiXCR into one record per CDR3 protein. The repertoire holds 400,000 or so distinct CDR3 sequences, approximately 18% seen once, with 15% to 20% in the top ten. Germline V CDR1 and CDR2: DFQATT, SNEGSKA (reference sequence). Trimming removed 5 bases at V and 3 bases at J, with 8 bases between. CDR3 size: 11 residues. Sequencing was performed on PBMCs, taken before the yellow fever booster vaccination. The clonotype was recovered from a man younger than 35 who received the YFV17D yellow fever vaccine. The J gene is TRBJ2-7, the V gene TRBV20-1; possibly TRBD2 for D (5 bases). The CDR3, as DNA: TGCAGTGCTTCACGGGGCTACGAGCAGTACGTC. It translates to CSASRGYEQYV.